The 25 T cell receptor beta chains given below trace back to one sample, sequenced in a study of identical twins. Each CDR3 protein gets one entry after TCRdb re-called the 5' RACE reads with MiXCR. This sample has roughly 250,000 distinct CDR3 sequences; around 15% occur once, and the top ten carry approximately 10%. Specimen: memory (CD45RO+) T cells sorted from blood. Source of these receptors: a young woman in good health.

Ten or more counts support this clonotype. This rearrangement joins TRBV6-2 or TRBV6-3 to TRBJ1-2, with D perhaps TRBD1 (5 bases). The CDR3 is 18 amino acids. Trimming stripped 0 bases from V and 8 bases from J, with 25 bases between. Germline CDR1 and CDR2: MNHEY and SVGEGT. In DNA, the CDR3 is TGTGCCAGCAGTTACTCCACGGATGTAGGCAGGGACGGAGACGGCTACACCTTC. This gives the protein CASSYSTDVGRDGDGYTF.

V usage is TRBV20-1 and J usage is TRBJ2-3; 8 nucleotides agree with TRBD1. Germline CDR1 DFQATT, CDR2 SNEGSKA (reference sequence). The CDR3 spans 14 residues. With 5 bases clipped from V and 0 bases from J, the junction kept 4 bases outside the gene matches. CDR3 region: CSAYNRGSTDTQYF. As DNA, the CDR3 is TGCAGTGCTTATAACAGGGGGAGCACAGATACGCAGTATTTT.

This clonotype was seen only a few times. The chain joins TRBV7-2 to TRBJ2-7; a possible D gene is TRBD2 (5 bases). Germline V lookup: CDR1 SGHTA, CDR2 FQGNSA. The V gene lost 5 bases and the J gene lost 4 bases, with 12 bases spanning the gap. The CDR3 runs to 13 residues. CDR3 amino acids: CASSPTPGYEQYF. In nucleotides, the CDR3 is TGTGCCAGCAGCCCTACCCCGGGGTACGAGCAGTACTTC. The variable domain in full, completed from reference TRBV7-2 and TRBJ2-7, reads GAGVSQSPSNKVTEKGKDVELRCDPISGHTALYWYRQSLGQGLEFLIYFQGNSAPDKSGLPSDRFSAERTGGSVSTLTIQRTQQEDSAVYLCASSPTPGYEQYFGPGTRLTVT.

The CDR3 here is CAWSPPQLRDRNTF. DNA for the CDR3: TGTGCCTGGAGTCCCCCTCAACTCCGGGACAGGAACACCTTC. The chain is built from TRBV30 and TRBJ1-2; 8 positions agree with TRBD1. Germline-derived CDR1 and CDR2 are GTSNPN and SVGIG (reference sequence). The trim removed 2 bases at V and 12 bases at J, leaving 14 bases unmatched. This CDR3 is built from 14 residues.

The table lists this clonotype with a few counts. The chain recombines TRBV7-9 with TRBJ2-7, with TRBD1 matching 9 bases. The CDR3 sequence is 15 residues long. With 5 bases clipped from V and 2 bases from J, the junction kept 7 bases outside the gene matches. CDR1 SEHNR and CDR2 FQNEAQ come from the germline V gene (reference sequence). For the CDR3, the DNA is TGTGCCAGCAGCCGCCTGGGACAGGGTGCCTACGAGCAGTACTTC. Its protein is CASSRLGQGAYEQYF.

The table lists this clonotype with a few counts. The chain uses TRBV6-6 and TRBJ2-5; 12 bases agree with TRBD2. The V segment lost 3 bases and the J segment 2 bases; nucleotides outside the gene matches: 1. Germline V CDR1 and CDR2: MNHNY, SVGAGI (reference sequence). The CDR3 extends over 15 amino acids. The CDR3, as DNA: TGTGCCAGCAGTTATGGACTAGCGGGACAAGAGACCCAGTACTTC. Translation: CASSYGLAGQETQYF.

There are a few counts of this clonotype. The chain uses TRBV9 and TRBJ1-2; TRBD1 matches at 7 bases. V trimming: 1 base; J trimming: 2 bases; junction bases outside the gene matches: 5. Germline loops: CDR1 SGDLS, CDR2 YYNGEE. This CDR3 is 15 amino acids long. The chain's CDR3 is CASSVQPGGNYGYTF. CDR3 bases: TGTGCCAGCAGCGTACAACCAGGGGGGAACTATGGCTACACCTTC.

In DNA form, the CDR3 reads TGTGCCAGCAATGACCAGGGACAGCCCCAGCATTTT. It yields the protein CASNDQGQPQHF. The chain has TRBV19 and TRBJ1-5, with a possible D match to TRBD1 (5 bases). Germline assignment: CDR1 LNHDA and CDR2 SQIVND (reference sequence). The V end lost 9 bases, the J end lost 7 bases, and 13 bases lay between the germline ends. This CDR3 is 12 amino acids long. Full variable domain (rest looked up from reference TRBV19 and TRBJ1-5): DGGITQSPKYLFRKEGQNVTLSCEQNLNHDAMYWYRQDPGQGLRLIYYSQIVNDFQKGDIAEGYSVSREKKESFPLTVTSAQKNPTAFYLCASNDQGQPQHFGDGTRLSIL.

This clonotype was found a few times. The chain carries TRBV15 and TRBJ1-5; the D is unclear. Trimming removed 0 bases from V and 5 bases from J, with 5 bases in between. This CDR3 is 13 amino acids long. Germline V lookup: CDR1 LNHNV, CDR2 YYDKDF (reference sequence). The CDR3 bases are TGTGCCACCAGCAGAGATCGCGATCAGCCCCAGCATTTT. Its translation: CATSRDRDQPQHF. Drawing the rest from reference TRBV15 and TRBJ1-5, the complete variable domain is DAMVIQNPRYQVTQFGKPVTLSCSQTLNHNVMYWYQQKSSQAPKLLFHYYDKDFNNEADTPDNFQSRRPNTSFCFLDIRSPGLGDTAMYLCATSRDRDQPQHFGDGTRLSIL.

This clonotype was seen repeatedly, ten times or more. This sequence joins TRBV6-6 and TRBJ1-1; D call uncertain. This CDR3 is built from 12 residues. Trimming removed 6 bases at V and 3 bases at J, with 8 bases between. Germline CDR1 is MNHNY and CDR2 is SVGAGI (reference sequence). The DNA for the CDR3 is TGTGCCAGCAGGCGGAGGGACACTGAAGCTTTCTTT. Translated: CASRRRDTEAFF.

This clonotype was seen a handful of times. The chain couples TRBV20-1 to TRBJ2-1; 15 nucleotides line up with TRBD2. The CDR3 length is 13 residues. The germline V gene has CDR1 DFQATT and CDR2 SNEGSKA (reference sequence). The V segment lost 6 bases and the J segment 15 bases; nucleotides outside the gene matches: 9. CDR3 in amino acids: CSAPGLAGGSPFF. The CDR3 nucleotides read TGCAGTGCCCCGGGACTAGCGGGAGGTAGCCCGTTCTTC.

In this sample, this clonotype turned up many times. This chain links TRBV20-1 with TRBJ1-4; D is undetermined. V dropped 1 base and J dropped 4 bases, with 7 bases sitting between them. Germline lookup yields CDR1 DFQATT and CDR2 SNEGSKA (reference sequence). The CDR3 covers 13 residues. CDR3 DNA sequence: TGCAGTGCTAGAGTAGGAAATAATGAAAAACTGTTTTTT. Residues: CSARVGNNEKLFF.

This clonotype was found a few times. This rearrangement joins TRBV3-1 to TRBJ1-2; D may be TRBD1 (5 bases). The CDR3 totals 15 residues. V shed 1 base and J shed 2 bases, with 11 bases lying between them. Germline lookup yields CDR1 LGHDT and CDR2 YNNKEL (reference sequence). The CDR3 sequence: CASSQVSGNNYGYTF. In DNA, the CDR3 is TGTGCCAGCAGCCAAGTTTCAGGGAACAACTATGGCTACACCTTC.

The J gene is TRBJ2-5, the V gene TRBV20-1, with 13 bases that match TRBD2. Germline lookup yields CDR1 DFQATT and CDR2 SNEGSKA (reference sequence). The CDR3 spans 15 residues. Germline trimming cut 6 bases from V and 1 base from J; bases unmatched to any gene: 5. CDR3 amino acids: CSAYRLAGGQETQYF. As DNA, the CDR3 is TGCAGTGCCTATAGACTAGCGGGAGGCCAAGAGACCCAGTACTTC.

This clonotype was counted at least ten times. The chain has TRBV6-2 or TRBV6-3 and TRBJ2-2; D remains unclear. The length of the CDR3 is 15 residues. Germline V gene sequence: CDR1 MNHEY, CDR2 SVGEGT. V dropped 2 bases and J dropped 0 bases, with 7 bases sitting between them. The CDR3 DNA reads TGTGCCAGCAGTTACCAGCGATCGAACACCGGGGAGCTGTTTTTT. Translated: CASSYQRSNTGELFF.

This clonotype was counted only a few times. J is TRBJ2-7 and V is TRBV7-2; tentatively, D is TRBD1 (5 bases). The V end lost 4 bases, the J end lost 3 bases, and 16 bases lay between the germline ends. Germline CDR1 and CDR2: SGHTA and FQGNSA. The CDR3 contains 15 residues. CDR3 nucleotides: TGTGCCAGCAGCTCTCAGGGTCCTTCTAGCTACGAGCAGTACTTC. It encodes CASSSQGPSSYEQYF.

V and J are TRBV20-1 and TRBJ2-7; no reliable D call. The germline V gene has CDR1 DFQATT and CDR2 SNEGSKA (reference sequence). V lost 2 bases and J lost 0, with 14 bases in between. The CDR3 sequence is 15 residues long. CDR3 sequence (DNA): TGCAGTGCTAGAAAGGCCCAGGAAGGCTCCTACGAGCAGTACTTC. The encoded protein is CSARKAQEGSYEQYF.

The chain couples TRBV11-2 to TRBJ2-7, with D perhaps TRBD2 (6 bases). The CDR3 covers 13 residues. Germline loops: CDR1 SGHAT, CDR2 FQNNGV. V lost 10 bases and J 2 bases, leaving 15 bases between the germline ends. CDR3 amino acids: CATGVGGPYEQYF. The CDR3 nucleotides read TGTGCCACTGGGGTCGGGGGTCCCTACGAGCAGTACTTC. The full variable domain, its missing parts supplied by reference TRBV11-2 and TRBJ2-7, is EAGVAQSPRYKIIEKRQSVAFWCNPISGHATLYWYQQILGQGPKLLIQFQNNGVVDDSQLPKDRFSAERLKGVDSTLKIQPAKLEDSAVYLCATGVGGPYEQYFGPGTRLTVT.

The chain has TRBV20-1 and TRBJ1-2; no clear D gene. The germline CDR1 and CDR2 sequences are DFQATT and SNEGSKA (reference sequence). The CDR3 extends over 13 amino acids. V lost 2 bases and J lost 0, with 7 bases in between. The CDR3 DNA sequence: TGCAGTGCTAGACTCGGGTCTAACTATGGCTACACCTTC. Translated, it gives CSARLGSNYGYTF.

This clonotype appeared a few times. The J gene is TRBJ2-7, the V gene TRBV5-1; D possibly corresponds to TRBD1 (5 bases). Germline-derived CDR1 and CDR2 are SGHRS and YFSETQ. V gave up 4 bases and J gave up 3 bases, with 11 bases separating them. This CDR3 spans 13 amino acids. The CDR3 nucleotides read TGCGCCAGCAGCCCCATAGGGGACTACGAGCAGTACTTC. This translates into CASSPIGDYEQYF.

In this sample, this clonotype turned up a few times. The chain uses TRBV27 and TRBJ2-2; no reliable D call. The CDR3 totals 15 residues. V was trimmed by 5 bases and J by 5 bases, leaving 15 bases between them. CDR1 is MNHEY and CDR2 is SMNVEV in the germline V gene (reference sequence). CDR3 bases: TGTGCCAGCAGTAGCGCAGACCTATTTACCGGGGAGCTGTTTTTT. Its translation is CASSSADLFTGELFF.

J is TRBJ2-1 and V is TRBV27; TRBD2 is a possible D gene (6 bases). The CDR3 runs 13 residues. The V and J ends lost 6 bases and 9 bases respectively, with 15 bases between them. CDR1 is MNHEY and CDR2 is SMNVEV in the germline V gene (reference sequence). CDR3 in amino acids: CASRLSTSIEQFF. The DNA of the CDR3 is TGTGCCAGCAGACTCTCGACTAGTATTGAGCAGTTCTTC.

The chain is built from TRBV20-1 and TRBJ2-7; the match to TRBD2 covers 8 bases. This CDR3 region has 13 residues. V shed 5 bases and J 0 bases; nucleotides not matched to a gene: 3. Germline values: CDR1 DFQATT, CDR2 SNEGSKA (reference sequence). CDR3 nucleotide sequence: TGCAGTGCTCGACTAGCGAGCTCCTACGAGCAGTACTTC. It codes for CSARLASSYEQYF.

A few counts support this clonotype. The chain combines TRBV3-1 with TRBJ1-2; a possible D gene is TRBD1 (5 bases). Trimming cost V 1 base and J 8 bases, with 20 bases left between them. Germline assignment: CDR1 LGHDT and CDR2 YNNKEL (reference sequence). The CDR3 sequence is 16 residues long. The DNA of the CDR3 is TGTGCCAGCAGCCAAGTGTGGGGCAGCTACTATAGGGGCTACACCTTC. This translates into CASSQVWGSYYRGYTF.

V and J are TRBV4-3 and TRBJ1-5; D uncertain. The CDR3 totals 14 residues. V was pared by 4 bases and J by 3 bases, with 10 bases between. CDR1 is LGHNA and CDR2 is YSLEER in the germline V gene. CDR3 sequence reads: CASSPDGFNQPQHF. CDR3 DNA: TGCGCCAGCAGCCCGGACGGATTCAATCAGCCCCAGCATTTT.